The 32 T cell receptor beta chains given below trace back to one sample, sequenced in a study of regulatory T cells in long-lasting Graves disease. Time point here: persistent/refractory GD, antithyroid drugs over 5 years with positive TRAb. PBMC-extracted RNA yielded the TCR library. Combining iRepertoire HTBI primers with Arm-PCR of CDR3 regions, the authors built TCR beta libraries. MiXCR was run by TCRdb on the multiplex PCR reads, yielding one entry per CDR3 protein. The repertoire includes about 470,000 distinct CDR3 sequences, roughly a fifth of them detected once, and about 7% sits in the top ten. Sequencing used peripheral blood mononuclear cells (PBMCs), obtained when the disease was refractory, from a patient treated with antithyroid drugs. These receptors came from a female donor with Graves disease.

This clonotype was seen repeatedly, ten times or more. The gene calls are TRBV6-5 and TRBJ2-4, with a possible D match to TRBD2 (5 bases). Trimming removed 4 bases from V and 0 bases from J, with 10 bases in between. The germline V gene encodes CDR1 MNHEY and CDR2 SVGAGI. The CDR3 loop spans 15 amino acids. Written as DNA, the CDR3 is TGTGCCAGCAGTTTGAGGGCAGAAGCCAAAAACATTCAGTACTTC. As protein: CASSLRAEAKNIQYF.

This clonotype has a single count. The chain is built from TRBV20-1 and TRBJ2-5, with 7 bases fitting TRBD1. The V gene end was trimmed by 3 bases and the J gene end by 5 bases; junction bases not matched to a gene: 9. CDR3 length equals 14 residues. Germline V gene data show CDR1 as DFQATT and CDR2 as SNEGSKA (reference sequence). The CDR3 nucleotides read TGCAGTGCTAGCCGACAGGGCAGCCCCGAGACCCAGTACTTC. Amino acid sequence: CSASRQGSPETQYF.

This chain links TRBV4-2 with TRBJ2-7; TRBD2 is a possible D gene (5 bases). The V end lost 2 bases, the J end lost 2 bases, and 13 bases lay between the germline ends. Germline values: CDR1 LGHNA, CDR2 YNFKEQ. The CDR3 totals 15 residues. The CDR3 region has the DNA TGTGCCAGCAGCCAAAGGCGGGCCATGGCCTACGAGCAGTACTTC. The encoded protein is CASSQRRAMAYEQYF.

This clonotype was recorded at least ten times. The rearrangement joins TRBV2 to TRBJ1-1; a weak D match, TRBD1 (5 bases). V lost 3 bases and J lost 6, with 14 bases in between. Germline V gives CDR1 SNHLY, CDR2 FYNNEI. This CDR3 contains 14 residues. The CDR3 DNA sequence: TGTGCCAGCAGTGACGGGTCCGGGGCGGCTGAAGCTTTCTTT. This sequence encodes CASSDGSGAAEAFF.

This clonotype was observed a handful of times. The chain's CDR3 is CATSSTGVNTGELFF. Here the CDR3 DNA reads TGTGCCACCAGTTCTACAGGGGTGAACACCGGGGAGCTGTTTTTT. This chain connects TRBV24-1 to TRBJ2-2; TRBD1 aligns across 7 bases. V was clipped by 6 bases and J by 1 base; unmatched bases: 4. The CDR3 is 15 amino acids. Germline lookup yields CDR1 KGHDR and CDR2 SFDVKD.

In its sample, this clonotype was seen many times. V and J are TRBV2 and TRBJ1-2; 7 bases are a match to TRBD1. This CDR3 has 13 amino acids. Looked up from germline, CDR1 is SNHLY and CDR2 is FYNNEI. Trimming cost V 6 bases and J 2 bases; bases outside gene matches: 3. The CDR3 spells CASSIQGNYGYTF. The CDR3 bases are TGTGCCAGCAGCATACAGGGGAACTATGGCTACACCTTC.

This clonotype was detected only a few times. The V call is TRBV7-2, the J call TRBJ1-2, with D possibly being TRBD1 (5 bases). This CDR3 comprises 17 residues. V was trimmed by 5 bases and J by 12 bases, leaving 31 bases between them. The germline gives CDR1 SGHTA, CDR2 FQGNSA. The chain's CDR3 is CASSPRRGGTSSPLDTF. For the CDR3, the DNA is TGTGCCAGCAGCCCAAGGCGGGGGGGGACCTCTTCCCCCCTCGACACCTTC.

This chain's CDR3 is CASSLVEGELFF. The CDR3 region has the DNA TGTGCCAGCAGCTTGGTGGAAGGGGAGCTGTTTTTT. This chain uses TRBV7-9 with TRBJ2-2, with D uncertain. Germline V gene data show CDR1 as SEHNR and CDR2 as FQNEAQ (reference sequence). The ends were cut back, 3 bases at V and 8 bases at J, with 7 bases in the middle. The CDR3 extends over 12 amino acids.

In this sample, this clonotype turned up many times. This chain joins TRBV28 and TRBJ1-5; D possibly corresponds to TRBD1 (6 bases). V was cut by 6 bases and J by 1 base, with 13 bases left in between. The germline gives CDR1 MDHEN, CDR2 SYDVKM. This CDR3 comprises 15 residues. CDR3 bases: TGTGCCAGCAGGGGGGGGGCCGGGAGCAATCAGCCCCAGCATTTT. Protein product: CASRGGAGSNQPQHF.

This clonotype was found a few times. This may come from a read error, since a much larger clone is one base off. The V call is TRBV5-6, the J call TRBJ2-5, with unresolved D. Germline V lookup: CDR1 SGHDT, CDR2 YYEEEE. Trimming cost V 2 bases and J 5 bases, with 4 bases left between them. The CDR3 contains 11 residues. Here the CDR3 reads CASSFDETQYF. CDR3 bases: TGTGCCAGCAGCTTCGATGAGACCCAGTACTTC. The whole variable domain, filled in from reference TRBV5-6 and TRBJ2-5, reads DAGVTQSPTHLIKTRGQQVTLRCSPKSGHDTVSWYQQALGQGPQFIFQYYEEEERQRGNFPDRFSGHQFPNYSSELNVNALLLGDSALYLCASSFDETQYFGPGTRLLVL.

This clonotype was detected a few times. The chain joins TRBV6-9 to TRBJ2-2; 8 bases are shared with TRBD2. With V trimmed by 3 bases and J by 4 bases, 16 bases remained unmatched. Per germline, CDR1 MNHGY and CDR2 SVAAGI. The CDR3 spans 19 residues. DNA of the CDR3: TGTGCCAGCAGTTACGGACTAGCTTCCCTTAGCTACGGCACCGGGGAGCTGTTTTTT. Encoded protein: CASSYGLASLSYGTGELFF.

This clonotype was detected many times. This rearrangement joins TRBV6-1 to TRBJ1-2, with D uncertain. Germline CDR1 is MNHNS and CDR2 is SASEGT. V was pared by 2 bases and J by 3 bases, with 16 bases between. The CDR3 extends over 16 amino acids. The CDR3 bases are TGTGCCAGCAGTGAACACGGCACGCCAGCGGACTATGGCTACACCTTC. This gives the protein CASSEHGTPADYGYTF.

The CDR3 reads CASSRAGKSTEAFF. The CDR3 DNA sequence: TGTGCCAGCAGCCGGGCGGGAAAATCGACTGAAGCTTTCTTT. This rearrangement joins TRBV7-6 to TRBJ1-1, with D unclear. V lost 5 bases and J 5 bases, leaving 15 bases between the germline ends. The CDR3 runs 14 residues. Per the germline V gene, CDR1 is SGHVS and CDR2 is FNYEAQ.

The rearrangement joins TRBV7-2 to TRBJ1-6; perhaps TRBD1 as D (6 bases). The ends were cut back, 2 bases at V and 2 bases at J, with 16 bases in the middle. The V gene's germline CDR1 is SGHTA and CDR2 FQGNSA. CDR3 length: 18 amino acids. The CDR3 DNA sequence: TGTGCCAGCAGCTTACCGACAGGTTTGGGCGCCTATAATTCACCCCTCCACTTT. It is translated as CASSLPTGLGAYNSPLHF. The full variable domain, with the rest looked up from reference TRBV7-2 and TRBJ1-6, is GAGVSQSPSNKVTEKGKDVELRCDPISGHTALYWYRQSLGQGLEFLIYFQGNSAPDKSGLPSDRFSAERTGGSVSTLTIQRTQQEDSAVYLCASSLPTGLGAYNSPLHFGNGTRLTVT.

This clonotype was counted at least ten times. This chain uses TRBV6-1 with TRBJ2-7; the match to TRBD1 covers 7 bases. V lost 7 bases to trimming and J lost 8 bases; unmatched junction nucleotides: 17. The length of the CDR3 is 15 residues. Germline V lookup: CDR1 MNHNS, CDR2 SASEGT. This CDR3 is CASMHADRVTKQQYF. The CDR3 DNA follows: TGTGCCAGCATGCACGCCGACAGGGTAACGAAGCAGCAGTACTTC.

At least ten counts were recorded for this clonotype. The CDR3 coding sequence is TGTGCCAGCAATAGCCAGGGGGGGAACTATGGCTACACCTTC. It specifies CASNSQGGNYGYTF. V usage is TRBV28 and J usage is TRBJ1-2, with 7 nucleotides matching TRBD1. Germline assignment: CDR1 MDHEN and CDR2 SYDVKM. V was clipped by 7 bases and J by 2 bases; unmatched bases: 7. The CDR3 contains 14 residues.

This clonotype was recorded at least ten times. The CDR3 is CAGATSGNTGELFF. CDR3 sequence (DNA): TGTGCCGGCGCGACGAGCGGGAACACCGGGGAGCTGTTTTTT. This rearrangement joins TRBV28 to TRBJ2-2; possibly TRBD2 for D (5 bases). From germline, CDR1 is MDHEN and CDR2 SYDVKM. V was shortened by 11 bases and J by 1 base, with 14 bases between the two germline ends. The CDR3 totals 14 residues.

This clonotype has ten or more counts. The rearrangement links TRBV7-2 to TRBJ2-6, with D perhaps TRBD2 (5 bases). CDR3 length: 16 residues. Germline V CDR1 and CDR2: SGHTA, FQGNSA. V lost 3 bases to trimming and J lost 1 base, with 10 bases between them. The CDR3 is CASSFSSGSGANVLTF. The CDR3 DNA reads as TGTGCCAGCAGCTTCAGTTCGGGGTCTGGGGCCAACGTCCTGACTTTC.

The chain carries TRBV19 and TRBJ1-4, with a tentative D call TRBD1 (5 bases). The germline CDR1 and CDR2 sequences are LNHDA and SQIVND (reference sequence). The germline V and J ends were trimmed by 6 bases and 3 bases, with 14 bases remaining between them. The CDR3 is 15 residues long. Here the CDR3 reads CASRGDETANEKLFF. CDR3 coding DNA: TGTGCCAGTAGAGGGGACGAGACAGCTAATGAAAAACTGTTTTTT.

This clonotype was seen more than once but under ten times. The chain uses TRBV20-1 and TRBJ1-5; D not resolved. V lost 3 bases and J 2 bases, leaving 14 bases between the germline ends. The CDR3 runs 15 residues. Germline CDR1 and CDR2: DFQATT and SNEGSKA (reference sequence). CDR3 nucleotide sequence: TGCAGTGCTAGCCGGTCGGAAAGTGGCAATCAGCCCCAGCATTTT. This sequence encodes CSASRSESGNQPQHF.

This clonotype was seen a handful of times. This sequence joins TRBV10-3 and TRBJ2-7; 9 positions match TRBD1. J lost 4 bases, V lost 6 bases, and 10 bases had no gene match. Germline V gene data show CDR1 as ENHRY and CDR2 as SYGVKD. The CDR3 is made up of 15 amino acids. CDR3: CAIRPRDRDGYEQYF. The CDR3 DNA is TGTGCCATCAGGCCCCGGGACAGGGATGGGTACGAGCAGTACTTC.

In its sample, this clonotype was seen many times. V is TRBV27 and J is TRBJ1-2; D is uncertain. This CDR3 comprises 13 residues. The V gene lost 2 bases and the J gene lost 4 bases, with 8 bases spanning the gap. Germline lookup yields CDR1 MNHEY and CDR2 SMNVEV (reference sequence). CDR3 nucleotide sequence: TGTGCCAGCAGTTTAGAGGGAGGCTATGGCTACACCTTC. This translates into CASSLEGGYGYTF.

The chain carries TRBV13 and TRBJ2-1; TRBD2 matches at 12 bases. Trimming removed 5 bases from V and 8 bases from J; junction bases left unmatched: 10. Germline CDR1 reads PRHDT; CDR2 reads FYEKMQ (reference sequence). The CDR3 contains 16 residues. The CDR3 nucleotides are TGTGCCAGCAGCGATCGACTAGCGGGGGAGGTTGATGAGCAGTTCTTC. It translates to CASSDRLAGEVDEQFF. The full variable domain, with the rest looked up from reference TRBV13 and TRBJ2-1, is AAGVIQSPRHLIKEKRETATLKCYPIPRHDTVYWYQQGPGQDPQFLISFYEKMQSDKGSIPDRFSAQQFSDYHSELNMSSLELGDSALYFCASSDRLAGEVDEQFFGPGTRLTVL.

The chain joins TRBV27 to TRBJ2-3; D is undetermined. From germline, CDR1 is MNHEY and CDR2 SMNVEV (reference sequence). Trimming removed 5 bases from V and 5 bases from J, with 11 bases in between. The CDR3 runs 13 residues. The CDR3 region has the DNA TGTGCCAGCAGTCCTAACGTTGAAGATACGCAGTATTTT. Residues: CASSPNVEDTQYF.

The J gene is TRBJ1-5, the V gene TRBV6-1, with D maybe TRBD1 (6 bases). V was clipped by 6 bases and J by 1 base, with 16 bases between them. This CDR3 comprises 16 residues. Germline V CDR1 and CDR2: MNHNS, SASEGT. The DNA of the CDR3 is TGTGCCAGCAGCCCTTCGTGGGGGCTGAGCAATCAGCCCCAGCATTTT. Amino acid sequence: CASSPSWGLSNQPQHF.

This clonotype was seen repeatedly, ten times or more. The junction departs from germline at one end; a sequencing error may be responsible. V is TRBV6-1 and J is TRBJ2-5, with D tentatively TRBD2 (5 bases). The CDR3 is 14 amino acids. Per germline, CDR1 MNHNS and CDR2 SASEGT. The CDR3 DNA sequence: TGTGCCAGCACCCGCCGGGGTCCCCAAAAGACCCAGTACTTC. Amino acid sequence: CASTRRGPQKTQYF.

The sample holds many counts of this clonotype. The genes are TRBV7-8 and TRBJ2-5, with 12 bases aligning to TRBD2. The CDR3 has 18 residues. The ends lost 0 bases at V and 5 bases at J; junction bases unmatched: 10. Germline V gives CDR1 SGHVS, CDR2 FQNEAQ. The CDR3 coding sequence is TGTGCCAGCAGCTTAGCGACGGCGGGACTAGCGGGTGGTGAGACCCAGTACTTC. Translated: CASSLATAGLAGGETQYF.

Concerning this clonotype: The conserved phenylalanine or tryptophan is not found at the CDR3 terminus, so this likely reflects a read error. The chain is built from TRBV7-2 and TRBJ2-4; TRBD2 is a possible D gene (6 bases). Per germline, CDR1 SGHTA and CDR2 FQGNSA. The V gene lost 2 bases and the J gene lost 1 base, with 15 bases spanning the gap. CDR3 length: 17 amino acids. The CDR3 DNA follows: TGTGCCAGCAGCTTAACCCTCGGGGGTCCGGCCAAAAACATTCAGTACCTC. It encodes CASSLTLGGPAKNIQYL.

V gene TRBV18 combines with J gene TRBJ2-5, with 11 nucleotides matching TRBD1. From germline, CDR1 is KGHSH and CDR2 LQKENI. This CDR3 contains 15 residues. V gave up 3 bases and J gave up 4 bases; unmatched junction bases: 4. Here the CDR3 reads CASSPRGTGGETQYF. CDR3 nucleotide sequence: TGTGCCAGCTCACCTCGAGGGACAGGGGGAGAGACCCAGTACTTC.

As DNA, the CDR3 is TGCAGCGTTGAAGGTCGAGGACTTGACACCGGGGAGCTGTTTTTT. This encodes CSVEGRGLDTGELFF. V usage is TRBV29-1 and J usage is TRBJ2-2; TRBD2 might be the D (5 bases). Germline CDR1 SQVTM, CDR2 ANQGSEA. Trimming left V 1 base short and J 3 bases short, with 12 bases between. The length of the CDR3 is 15 residues.

The table lists this clonotype with many counts. V is TRBV7-8 and J is TRBJ1-5, with a weak D call TRBD1 (6 bases). V lost 2 bases, J lost 3 bases, and 20 bases lay in between. The CDR3 contains 18 residues. CDR1 and CDR2 from the germline V gene are SGHVS and FQNEAQ. The CDR3 DNA follows: TGTGCCAGCAGCTTAAGGGGGGGGCGGGGGACTTACAATCAGCCCCAGCATTTT. The encoded protein is CASSLRGGRGTYNQPQHF.

The chain carries TRBV29-1 and TRBJ2-7; a weak D match, TRBD2 (5 bases). The CDR3 spans 12 residues. V was trimmed by 6 bases and J by 2 bases, leaving 11 bases between them. Germline assignment: CDR1 SQVTM and CDR2 ANQGSEA. The CDR3 loop is CSVEDEPYEQYF. The CDR3 bases are TGCAGCGTGGAGGACGAGCCCTACGAGCAGTACTTC.